These 4 T cell receptor beta chains came from one sample sequenced in a study of blood T cell repertoires in COVID-19. Sequencing used immunoSEQ multiplex PCR; TCRdb keeps in-frame clones, though not all of them. The data show hundreds of thousands of clones, with about 90% seen just once and around 3.5% held by the top ten. The sample was peripheral blood. These receptor sequences come from a woman in her late teens or twenties who had recovered from COVID-19.

This sequence joins TRBV20-1 and TRBJ2-3; D ambiguous. Germline V lookup: CDR1 DFQATT, CDR2 SNEGSKA (reference sequence). This CDR3 region has 9 residues. The CDR3 spells CSPGDTQYF. The CDR3 DNA reads as TGCAGCCCGGGTGATACGCAGTATTTT.

The rearrangement links TRBV6-5 to TRBJ1-5; TRBD1 matches 9 bases. V dropped 6 bases and J dropped 4; count of bases not matched to a gene: 7. Germline V gives CDR1 MNHEY, CDR2 SVGAGI. This CDR3 contains 15 residues. The CDR3 sequence: CASRPTGGFNQPQHF. The CDR3 DNA follows: TGTGCCAGCAGACCGACAGGGGGATTTAATCAGCCCCAGCATTTT.

The rearrangement joins TRBV18 to TRBJ2-1, with a tentative D call TRBD1 (6 bases). Germline CDR1 is KGHSH and CDR2 is LQKENI. V was cut by 4 bases and J by 5 bases, with 15 bases left in between. The CDR3 loop spans 15 amino acids. The CDR3 reads CASSQRTEIHNEQFF. DNA of the CDR3: TGTGCCAGCTCACAGAGGACAGAGATACACAATGAGCAGTTCTTC.

The J gene is TRBJ2-1, the V gene TRBV7-9; perhaps TRBD2 as D (5 bases). Germline V gene data show CDR1 as SEHNR and CDR2 as FQNEAQ (reference sequence). This CDR3 has 18 residues. Trimming pared 0 bases from V and 5 bases from J, leaving 20 bases between. The CDR3 spells CASSLARVGSKKDNEQFF. The CDR3 nucleotides read TGTGCCAGCAGCTTAGCGCGGGTAGGCTCTAAGAAGGACAATGAGCAGTTCTTC.